This T cell receptor beta chain stems from a study of response to subunit inactivated influenza vaccine. Germline values: CDR1 KGHSH, CDR2 LQKENI. Trimming pared 1 base from V and 2 bases from J, leaving 8 bases between. The CDR3 length is 15 residues. Overall study results and limits: Few additional T cells are recruited per seasonal influenza vaccination, authors suggested.

This clonotype appeared many times. Its antigen is not known. In TCRdb, the RT-PCR reads were re-called with MiXCR into one record per CDR3 protein. The repertoire includes approximately 530,000 distinct CDR3 sequences, 7.5% to 8.5% of them detected once, and 13% sits in the top ten. The specimen comprised PBMCs from blood, sampled roughly 24 months after vaccination. V is TRBV18 and J is TRBJ2-2; D gene unclear. This receptor was taken from a man aged 50-75 years who received an inactivated influenza vaccine. CDR3 DNA: TGTGCCAGCTCACCACAGCCCTCCAACACCGGGGAGCTGTTTTTT. Encoded protein: CASSPQPSNTGELFF.